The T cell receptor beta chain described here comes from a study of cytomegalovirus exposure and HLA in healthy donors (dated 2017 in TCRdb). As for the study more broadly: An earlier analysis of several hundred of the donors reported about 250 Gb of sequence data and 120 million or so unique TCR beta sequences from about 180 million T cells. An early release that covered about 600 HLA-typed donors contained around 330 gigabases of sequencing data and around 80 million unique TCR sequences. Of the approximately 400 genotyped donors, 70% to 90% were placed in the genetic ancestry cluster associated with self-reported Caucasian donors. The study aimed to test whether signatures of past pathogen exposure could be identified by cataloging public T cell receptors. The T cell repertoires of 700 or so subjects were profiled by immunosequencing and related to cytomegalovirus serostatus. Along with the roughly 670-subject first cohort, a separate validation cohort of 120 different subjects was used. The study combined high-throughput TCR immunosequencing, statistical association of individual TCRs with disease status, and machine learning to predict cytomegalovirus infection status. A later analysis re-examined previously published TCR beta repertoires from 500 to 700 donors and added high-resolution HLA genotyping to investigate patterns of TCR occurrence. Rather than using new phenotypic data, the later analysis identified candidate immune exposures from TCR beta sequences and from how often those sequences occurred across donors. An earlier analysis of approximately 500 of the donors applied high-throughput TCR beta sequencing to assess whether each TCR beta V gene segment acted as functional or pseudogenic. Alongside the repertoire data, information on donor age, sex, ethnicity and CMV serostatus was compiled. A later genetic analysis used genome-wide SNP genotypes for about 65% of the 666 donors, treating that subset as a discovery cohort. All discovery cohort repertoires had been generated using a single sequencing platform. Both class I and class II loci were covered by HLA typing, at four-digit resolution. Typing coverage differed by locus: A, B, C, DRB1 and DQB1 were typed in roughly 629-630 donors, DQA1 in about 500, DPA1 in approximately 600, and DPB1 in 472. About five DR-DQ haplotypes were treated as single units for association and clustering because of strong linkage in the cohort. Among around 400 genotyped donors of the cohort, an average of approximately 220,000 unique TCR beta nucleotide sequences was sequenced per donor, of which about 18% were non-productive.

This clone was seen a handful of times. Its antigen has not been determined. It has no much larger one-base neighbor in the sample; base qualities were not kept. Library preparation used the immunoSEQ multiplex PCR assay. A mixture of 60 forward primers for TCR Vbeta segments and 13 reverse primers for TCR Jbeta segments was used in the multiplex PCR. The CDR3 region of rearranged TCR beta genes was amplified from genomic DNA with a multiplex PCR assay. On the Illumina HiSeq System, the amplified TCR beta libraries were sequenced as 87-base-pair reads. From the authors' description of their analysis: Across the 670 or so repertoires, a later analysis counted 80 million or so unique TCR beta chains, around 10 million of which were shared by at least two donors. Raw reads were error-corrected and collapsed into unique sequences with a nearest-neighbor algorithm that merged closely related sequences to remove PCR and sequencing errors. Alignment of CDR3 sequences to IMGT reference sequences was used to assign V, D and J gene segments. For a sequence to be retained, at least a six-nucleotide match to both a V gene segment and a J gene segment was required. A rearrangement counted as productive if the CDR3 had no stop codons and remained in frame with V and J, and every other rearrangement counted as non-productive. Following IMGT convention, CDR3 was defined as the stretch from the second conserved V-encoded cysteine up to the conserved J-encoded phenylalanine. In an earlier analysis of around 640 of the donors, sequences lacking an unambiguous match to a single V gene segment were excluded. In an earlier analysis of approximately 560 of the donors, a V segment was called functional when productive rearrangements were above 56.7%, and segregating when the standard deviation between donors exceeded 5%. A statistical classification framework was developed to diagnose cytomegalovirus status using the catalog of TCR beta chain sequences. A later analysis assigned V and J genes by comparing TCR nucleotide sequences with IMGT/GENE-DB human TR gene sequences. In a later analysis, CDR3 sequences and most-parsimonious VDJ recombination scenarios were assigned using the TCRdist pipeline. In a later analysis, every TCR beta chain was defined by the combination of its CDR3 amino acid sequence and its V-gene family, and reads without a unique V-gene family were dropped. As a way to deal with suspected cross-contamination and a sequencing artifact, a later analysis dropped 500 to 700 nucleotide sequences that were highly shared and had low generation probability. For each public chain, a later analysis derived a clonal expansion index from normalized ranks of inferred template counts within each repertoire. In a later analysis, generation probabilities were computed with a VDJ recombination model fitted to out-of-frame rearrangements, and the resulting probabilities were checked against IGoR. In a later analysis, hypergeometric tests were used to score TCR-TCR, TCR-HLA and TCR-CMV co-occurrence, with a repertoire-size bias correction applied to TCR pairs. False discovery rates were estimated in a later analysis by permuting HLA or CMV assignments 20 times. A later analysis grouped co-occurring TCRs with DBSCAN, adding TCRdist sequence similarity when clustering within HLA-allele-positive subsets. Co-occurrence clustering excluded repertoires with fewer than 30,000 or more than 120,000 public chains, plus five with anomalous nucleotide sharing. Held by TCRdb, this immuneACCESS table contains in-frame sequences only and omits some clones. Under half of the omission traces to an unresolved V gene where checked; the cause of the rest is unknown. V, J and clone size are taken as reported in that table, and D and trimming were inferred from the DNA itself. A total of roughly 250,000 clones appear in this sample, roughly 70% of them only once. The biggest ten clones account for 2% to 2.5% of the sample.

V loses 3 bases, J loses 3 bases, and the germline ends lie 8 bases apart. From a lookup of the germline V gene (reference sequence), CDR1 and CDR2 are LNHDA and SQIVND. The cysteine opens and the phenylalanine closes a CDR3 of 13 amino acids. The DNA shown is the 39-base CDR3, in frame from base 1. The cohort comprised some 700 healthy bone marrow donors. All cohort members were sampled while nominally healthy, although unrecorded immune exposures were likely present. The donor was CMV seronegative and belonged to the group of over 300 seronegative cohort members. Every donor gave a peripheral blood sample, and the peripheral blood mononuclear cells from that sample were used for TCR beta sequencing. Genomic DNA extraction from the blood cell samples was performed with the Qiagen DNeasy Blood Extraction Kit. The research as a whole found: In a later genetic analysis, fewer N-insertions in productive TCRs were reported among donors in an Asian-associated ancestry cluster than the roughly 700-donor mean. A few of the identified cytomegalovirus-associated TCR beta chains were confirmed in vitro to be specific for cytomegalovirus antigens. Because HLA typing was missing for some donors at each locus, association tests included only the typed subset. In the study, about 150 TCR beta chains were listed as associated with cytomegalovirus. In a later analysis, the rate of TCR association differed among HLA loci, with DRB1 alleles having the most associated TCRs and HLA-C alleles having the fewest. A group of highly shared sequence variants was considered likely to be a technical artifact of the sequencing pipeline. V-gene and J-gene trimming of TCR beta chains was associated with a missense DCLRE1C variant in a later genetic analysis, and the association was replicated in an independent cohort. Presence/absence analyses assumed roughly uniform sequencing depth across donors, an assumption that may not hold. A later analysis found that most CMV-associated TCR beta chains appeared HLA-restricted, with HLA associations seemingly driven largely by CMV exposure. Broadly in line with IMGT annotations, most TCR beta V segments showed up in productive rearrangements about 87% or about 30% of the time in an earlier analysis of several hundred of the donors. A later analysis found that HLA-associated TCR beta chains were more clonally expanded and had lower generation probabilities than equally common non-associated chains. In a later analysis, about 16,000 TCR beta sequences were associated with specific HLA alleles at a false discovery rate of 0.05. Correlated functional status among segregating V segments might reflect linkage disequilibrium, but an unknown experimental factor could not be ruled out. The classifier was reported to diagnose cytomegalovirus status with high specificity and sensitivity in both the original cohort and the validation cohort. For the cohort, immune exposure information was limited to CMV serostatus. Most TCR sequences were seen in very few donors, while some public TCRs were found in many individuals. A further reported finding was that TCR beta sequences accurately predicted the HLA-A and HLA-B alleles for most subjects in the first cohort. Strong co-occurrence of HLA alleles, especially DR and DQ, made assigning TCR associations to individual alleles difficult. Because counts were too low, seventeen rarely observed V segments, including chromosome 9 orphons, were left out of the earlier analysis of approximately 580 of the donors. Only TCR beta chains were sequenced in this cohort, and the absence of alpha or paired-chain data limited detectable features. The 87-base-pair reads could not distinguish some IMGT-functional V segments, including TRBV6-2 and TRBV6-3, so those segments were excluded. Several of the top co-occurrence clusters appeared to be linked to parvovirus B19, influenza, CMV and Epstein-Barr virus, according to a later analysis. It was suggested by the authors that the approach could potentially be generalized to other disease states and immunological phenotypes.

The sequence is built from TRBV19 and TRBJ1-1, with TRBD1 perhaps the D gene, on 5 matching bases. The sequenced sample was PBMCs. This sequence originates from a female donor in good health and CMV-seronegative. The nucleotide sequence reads TGTGCCAGTAGTATGGGGCAGGACACTGAAGCTTTCTTT. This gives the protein CASSMGQDTEAFF.